This T cell receptor (beta chain) was sequenced for a study of OX40 agonist ivuxolimab in advanced cancers. Across the study: Patients were treated with intravenous ivuxolimab, dosed at 0.01 to 10 mg/kg and infused every 2 weeks.

This clone was counted a single time. Sequencing used immunoSEQ multiplex PCR; TCRdb keeps in-frame clones, though not all of them. The sample shows about 80,000 clones, about 90% of them seen only once. Per the germline V gene, CDR1 is SGDLS and CDR2 is YYNGEE. V lost 0 bases, J lost 6 bases, and 13 bases lay in between. The CDR3 length is 15 residues. V gene TRBV9 combines with J gene TRBJ1-3; D is perhaps TRBD1 (5 bases). This receptor was identified in an adult with an advanced solid tumor such as melanoma, head and neck, liver or kidney cancer. The sequencing here drew on CD4+ or CD8+ T cells sorted from blood, taken in a trial of the OX40 agonist ivuxolimab. The CDR3 protein is CASSVETGTSNTIYF. CDR3 DNA: TGTGCCAGCAGCGTAGAGACCGGGACTTCAAACACCATATATTTT.